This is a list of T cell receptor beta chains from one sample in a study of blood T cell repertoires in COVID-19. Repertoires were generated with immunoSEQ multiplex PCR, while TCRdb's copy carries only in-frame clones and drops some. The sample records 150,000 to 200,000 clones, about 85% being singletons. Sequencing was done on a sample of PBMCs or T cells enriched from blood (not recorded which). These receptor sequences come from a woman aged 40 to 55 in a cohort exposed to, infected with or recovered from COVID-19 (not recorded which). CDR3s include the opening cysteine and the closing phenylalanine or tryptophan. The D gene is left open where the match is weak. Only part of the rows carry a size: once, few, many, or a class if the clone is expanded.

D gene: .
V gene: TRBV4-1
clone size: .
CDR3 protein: CASSQAGQGSQPQHF

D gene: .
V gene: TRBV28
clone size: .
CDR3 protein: CASTVSGEEKLFF

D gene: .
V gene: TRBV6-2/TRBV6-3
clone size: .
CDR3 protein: CASSYPQMNTEAFF

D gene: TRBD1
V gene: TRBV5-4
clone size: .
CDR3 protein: CASSSGTGISSYNEQFF

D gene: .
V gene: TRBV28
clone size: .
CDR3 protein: CASSFADQGSVSTEAFF

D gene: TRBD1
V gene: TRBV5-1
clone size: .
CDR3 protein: CASSDRGDNSPLHF

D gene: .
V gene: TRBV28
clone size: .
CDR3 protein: CASSPDSNYGYTF

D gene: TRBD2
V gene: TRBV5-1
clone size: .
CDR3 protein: CASSWTSGQETQYF

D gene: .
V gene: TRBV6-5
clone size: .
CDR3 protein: CASSRTGAGELFF

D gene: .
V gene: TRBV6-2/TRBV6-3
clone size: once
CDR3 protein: CASSPIRDDGNTIYF

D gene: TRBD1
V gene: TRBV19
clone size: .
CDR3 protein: CASSPRANRDSRFF

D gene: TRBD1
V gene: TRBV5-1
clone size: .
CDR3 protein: CASSWRTGHNEQFF

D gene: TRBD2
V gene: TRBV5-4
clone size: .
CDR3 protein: CASSFGTSGYNEQFF

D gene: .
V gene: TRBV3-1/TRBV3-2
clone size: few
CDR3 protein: CASSPPFYSNQPQHF

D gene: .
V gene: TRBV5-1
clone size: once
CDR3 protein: CASSLDSSGNTIYF

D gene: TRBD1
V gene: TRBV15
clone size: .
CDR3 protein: CATSRRWTGQNSNQPQHF

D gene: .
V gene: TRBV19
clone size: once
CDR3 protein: CASSWGHSDYEQYF

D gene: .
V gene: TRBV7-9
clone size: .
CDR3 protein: CASSPVLSGNTIYF

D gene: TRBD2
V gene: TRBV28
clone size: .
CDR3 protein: CASSRRSGVYNEQFF

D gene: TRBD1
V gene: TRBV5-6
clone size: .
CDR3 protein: CASSSIDRDYNSPLHF

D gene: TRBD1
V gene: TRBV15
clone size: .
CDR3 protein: CATSRDRDRVYWDYGYTF

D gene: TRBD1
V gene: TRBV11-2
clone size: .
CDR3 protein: CASSSRDRSRETQYF

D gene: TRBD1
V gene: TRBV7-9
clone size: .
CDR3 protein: CASISPGGSRNEQFF

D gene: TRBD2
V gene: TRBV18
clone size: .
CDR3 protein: CASSPVLAGGTPYNEQFF

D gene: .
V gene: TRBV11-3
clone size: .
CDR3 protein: CASSLVERQYNEQFF

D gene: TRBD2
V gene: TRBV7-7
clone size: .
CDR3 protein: CASSTIAGNGEQFF

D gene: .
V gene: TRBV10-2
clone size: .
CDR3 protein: CASSESRAGEQFF

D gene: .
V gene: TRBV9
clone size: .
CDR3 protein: CASSVGAEGTEAFF

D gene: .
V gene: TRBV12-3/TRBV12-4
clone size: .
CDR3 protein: CASTQGYGYTF

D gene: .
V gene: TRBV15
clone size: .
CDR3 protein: CATSRDRRGRTYGYTF

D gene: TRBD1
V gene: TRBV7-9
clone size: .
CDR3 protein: CASSSRQGHTGELFF

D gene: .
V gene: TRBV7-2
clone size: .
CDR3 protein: CASSLRLATNTGELFF

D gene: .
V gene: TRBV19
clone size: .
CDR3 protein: CASSIGPGDSYEQYF

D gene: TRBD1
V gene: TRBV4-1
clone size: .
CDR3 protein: CASSQERETGAANYGYTF

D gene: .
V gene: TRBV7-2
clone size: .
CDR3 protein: CASSLVPGNEQYF

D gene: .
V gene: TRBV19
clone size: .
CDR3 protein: CASSTAGTWVMPQHF

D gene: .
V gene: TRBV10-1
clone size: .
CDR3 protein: CASSTGQDTGHLEAFF

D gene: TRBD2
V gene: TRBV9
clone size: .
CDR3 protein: CASGDPQREGRQETQYF

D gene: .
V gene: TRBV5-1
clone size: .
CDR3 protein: CASRFGGRVYEQYF

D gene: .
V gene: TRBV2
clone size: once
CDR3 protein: CASSDRTGTEAFF

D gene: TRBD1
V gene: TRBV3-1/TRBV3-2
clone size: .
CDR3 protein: CASSQGRGQSEKLFF

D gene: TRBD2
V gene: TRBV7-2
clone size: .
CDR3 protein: CASSSLAGFDTQYF

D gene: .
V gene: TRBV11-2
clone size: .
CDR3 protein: CASSLDRGTEAFF

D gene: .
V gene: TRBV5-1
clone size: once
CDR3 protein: CASSLDLGVNYYGYTF

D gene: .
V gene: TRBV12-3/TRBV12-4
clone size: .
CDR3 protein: CASSFGQNYEQYF

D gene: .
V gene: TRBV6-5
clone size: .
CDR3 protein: CATTRRGELTEAFF

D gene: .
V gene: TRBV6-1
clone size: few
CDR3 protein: CASSEVDYPSEQYF

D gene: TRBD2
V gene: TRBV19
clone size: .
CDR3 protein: CASSIQTSGTSGYNEQFF

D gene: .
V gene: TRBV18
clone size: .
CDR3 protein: CASSPPTGFFSGVTEAFF

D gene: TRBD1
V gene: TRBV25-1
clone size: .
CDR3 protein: CASSGDDRGPSPLHF

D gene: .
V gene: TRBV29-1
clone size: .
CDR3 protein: CSVKGVGDTGELFF